These 12 T cell receptor beta chains originate from one sample sequenced in a study of shared clonotypes between healthy human individuals. It was CD45RO-negative cells, positively selected for CCR7, that made up naive CD8 cells, with terminally differentiated effector memory CD45RA+ cells excluded. The method was immunoSEQ multiplex PCR; TCRdb's version includes in-frame clones alone and lacks a portion of them. The data hold about 2 million clones, with roughly 94% observed a single time. Specimen: naive CD8+ T cells sorted from blood. The receptors come from a man between 18 and 29 years old in good health.

The V and J genes are TRBV5-6 and TRBJ1-2; D perhaps matches TRBD1 (6 bases). CDR1 SGHDT and CDR2 YYEEEE come from the germline V gene. CDR3 size: 16 residues. V was cut by 3 bases and J by 2 bases, with 17 bases left in between. CDR3 DNA: TGTGCCAGCAGCTGGGGGCGGGTCGCCGACAACTATGGCTACACCTTC. It translates to CASSWGRVADNYGYTF.

This clone was seen a single time. The chain recombines TRBV21-1 with TRBJ2-2; TRBD1 is the table's D call, not checked against the DNA. TRBV21-1 is assigned pseudogene status. The CDR3 spans 17 residues. The chain's CDR3 is CASSKVTKDRHTGELFF. The CDR3 DNA sequence: TGTGCCAGCAGCAAAGTAACCAAGGACAGACACACCGGGGAGCTGTTTTTT.

The CDR3 nucleotides read TGTGCCAGCAGCCCCGGAGGTCAGGGTTTTTACGAGCAGTACTTC. Amino acid sequence: CASSPGGQGFYEQYF. The rearrangement links TRBV16 to TRBJ2-7, with D perhaps matching TRBD1 or TRBD2 (5 bases each). Germline-derived CDR1 and CDR2 are KGHSY and FQNENV. The CDR3 contains 15 residues. V lost 4 bases, J lost 4 bases, and 17 bases lay in between. Full variable domain (remainder filled in from reference TRBV16 and TRBJ2-7): GEEVAQTPKHLVRGEGQKAKLYCAPIKGHSYVFWYQQVLKNEFKFLISFQNENVFDETGMPKERFSAKCLPNSPCSLEIQATKLEDSAVYFCASSPGGQGFYEQYFGPGTRLTVT.

The V and J genes are TRBV6-4 and TRBJ2-2; TRBD2 matches 14 bases. Germline V gives CDR1 MRHNA, CDR2 SNTAGT. The J segment lost 3 bases and the V segment lost 9 bases, leaving 18 bases of the junction unmatched. The CDR3 length is 20 residues. CDR3 nucleotides: TGTGCCAGTATCGAGGGACATGGGACTAGCGGGAGATCGGACACCGGGGAGCTGTTTTTT. This encodes CASIEGHGTSGRSDTGELFF.

The V and J genes are TRBV18 and TRBJ2-7; 8 bases line up with TRBD1. There are 16 residues in the CDR3. V lost 0 bases to trimming and J lost 3 bases; unmatched junction nucleotides: 7. CDR1 and CDR2 from the germline V gene are KGHSH and LQKENI. CDR3 sequence reads: CASSPPPGQELYEQYF. The CDR3 coding sequence is TGTGCCAGCTCACCACCTCCGGGACAGGAGCTCTACGAGCAGTACTTC.

V usage is TRBV27 and J usage is TRBJ2-3; 7 nucleotides agree with TRBD1. Germline CDR1 and CDR2: MNHEY and SMNVEV (reference sequence). The CDR3 loop spans 16 amino acids. V shed 5 bases and J 2 bases; nucleotides not matched to a gene: 10. CDR3 sequence: CASSPSTGEFTDTQYF. For the CDR3, the DNA is TGTGCCAGCAGTCCTTCTACAGGGGAGTTCACAGATACGCAGTATTTT.

This clone was recorded only once. The J gene is TRBJ2-5, the V gene TRBV28; D ambiguous. The CDR3 totals 14 residues. The germline CDR1 and CDR2 sequences are MDHEN and SYDVKM. The V end lost 6 bases, the J end lost 4 bases, and 15 bases lay between the germline ends. CDR3 DNA: TGTGCCAGCAGAATGGCCCCACCCCCAGAGACCCAGTACTTC. It translates to CASRMAPPPETQYF. Based on the CDR3 plus reference TRBV28 and TRBJ2-5, the full variable domain is DVKVTQSSRYLVKRTGEKVFLECVQDMDHENMFWYRQDPGLGLRLIYFSYDVKMKEKGDIPEGYSVSREKKERFSLILESASTNQTSMYLCASRMAPPPETQYFGPGTRLLVL.

The rearrangement links TRBV7-9 to TRBJ2-7; 7 nucleotides agree with TRBD1. V dropped 1 base and J dropped 4; count of bases not matched to a gene: 13. Germline CDR1 is SEHNR and CDR2 is FQNEAQ (reference sequence). The CDR3 consists of 17 residues. Here the CDR3 DNA reads TGTGCCAGCAGCTTAGGGGACAGATCTCTGGAAGGGTACGAGCAGTACTTC. This gives the protein CASSLGDRSLEGYEQYF.

The chain is built from TRBV2 and TRBJ2-7; 7 bases agree with TRBD1. The V gene end was trimmed by 3 bases and the J gene end by 1 base; junction bases not matched to a gene: 6. This CDR3 has 15 residues. The germline V gene has CDR1 SNHLY and CDR2 FYNNEI. CDR3 loop: CASSDGTVVSYEQYF. The CDR3 region has the DNA TGTGCCAGCAGTGATGGGACAGTGGTATCCTACGAGCAGTACTTC.

A few counts support this clone. In DNA form, the CDR3 reads TGTGCCAGCAGCTTAAGTTACTCCTACGAGCAGTACTTC. It codes for CASSLSYSYEQYF. The rearrangement links TRBV7-6 to TRBJ2-7, with unresolved D. This CDR3 comprises 13 residues. Germline-derived CDR1 and CDR2 are SGHVS and FNYEAQ. V gave up 2 bases and J gave up 0 bases, with 5 bases separating them.

Comment on this clone: The identical CDR3 is also encoded by other nucleotide sequences in the sample. The chain couples TRBV5-1 to TRBJ2-7, with TRBD2 matching over 12 bases. The CDR3 loop spans 16 amino acids. The ends lost 0 bases at V and 4 bases at J; junction bases unmatched: 5. Germline V gene data show CDR1 as SGHRS and CDR2 as YFSETQ. CDR3 sequence (DNA): TGCGCCAGCAGCTTGGGACTAGCGGGAGAGGCGTACGAGCAGTACTTC. Protein sequence: CASSLGLAGEAYEQYF.

The V and J genes are TRBV7-9 and TRBJ1-4; D might be TRBD1 (5 bases). Germline V gives CDR1 SEHNR, CDR2 FQNEAQ (reference sequence). Trimming left V 4 bases short and J 8 bases short, with 14 bases between. This CDR3 has 14 residues. CDR3 in DNA: TGTGCCAGCAGCTCGGACGGGACTCTCGAAAAACTGTTTTTT. Protein sequence: CASSSDGTLEKLFF.